The T cell receptor beta chain described here comes from a study of T cell repertoires in cytomegalovirus infection. Background on the study: Through public TCR beta signatures, both CMV infection and matching HLA type were indicated. Study-level points and caveats: Identification of carriers of CMV plus the relevant HLA was achieved through cumulative public TCR beta family frequency. Dominant in the ex vivo response were TCR beta clonotypes restricted by HLA-C and specific for CMV.

TCRdb used MiXCR to reprocess the reads, holding one entry per CDR3 protein. In the table there are approximately 150,000 distinct CDR3 sequences, more than 15% of which are singletons. V lost 2 bases and J 1 base, leaving 11 bases between the germline ends. The CDR3 contains 15 residues. Germline loops: CDR1 MDHEN, CDR2 SYDVKM. This clonotype was seen more than once but under ten times. The antigen is undetermined. The sequenced sample consisted of CD8+ T cells from PBMCs. The source is a human donor in good health (CMV status not recorded). Some clones in this sample may be carry-over from other donors' samples. The rearrangement joins TRBV28 to TRBJ1-1; D perhaps matches TRBD1 (6 bases). The CDR3 is CASSLVGQRNTEAFF. The CDR3 bases are TGTGCCAGCAGTTTAGTAGGACAGAGGAACACTGAAGCTTTCTTT.